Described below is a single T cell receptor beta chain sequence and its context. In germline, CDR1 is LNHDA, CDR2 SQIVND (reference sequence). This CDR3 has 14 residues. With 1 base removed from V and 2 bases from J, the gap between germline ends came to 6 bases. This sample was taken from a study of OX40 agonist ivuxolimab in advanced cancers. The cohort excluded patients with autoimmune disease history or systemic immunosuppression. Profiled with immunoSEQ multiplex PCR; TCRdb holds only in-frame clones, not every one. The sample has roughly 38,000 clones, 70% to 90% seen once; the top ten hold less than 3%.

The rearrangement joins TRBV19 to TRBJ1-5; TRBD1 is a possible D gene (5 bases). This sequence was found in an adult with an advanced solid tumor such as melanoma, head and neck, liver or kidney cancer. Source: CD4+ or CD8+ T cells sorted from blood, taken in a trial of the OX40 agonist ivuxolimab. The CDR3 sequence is CASSIVGGNQPQHF. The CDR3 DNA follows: TGTGCCAGTAGTATAGTAGGGGGCAATCAGCCCCAGCATTTT.